The 2 T cell receptor beta chains in this list originate from one sample, sequenced in a study of blood T cell repertoires in COVID-19. Generated by immunoSEQ multiplex PCR, the TCRdb table keeps only in-frame clones and is missing some. The sample records roughly 140,000 clones, around 83% being singletons. The specimen was peripheral blood. The source is a man aged 55 to 69 with active or convalescent COVID-19.

This chain links TRBV5-1 with TRBJ2-2, with D perhaps TRBD2 (6 bases). V lost 2 bases, J lost 4 bases, and 9 bases lay in between. CDR1 is SGHRS and CDR2 is YFSETQ in the germline V gene. The CDR3 totals 14 residues. As DNA, the CDR3 is TGCGCCAGCAGCTTATCTAGCGTCACCGGGGAGCTGTTTTTT. As protein: CASSLSSVTGELFF.

The rearrangement uses TRBV6-5 and TRBJ1-2, with 8 bases matching TRBD1. The germline V gene has CDR1 MNHEY and CDR2 SVGAGI. V was clipped by 3 bases and J by 4 bases; unmatched bases: 7. The CDR3 is 15 amino acids. CDR3: CASSYRQGTSYGYTF. The CDR3 nucleotides are TGTGCCAGCAGTTATAGACAGGGGACAAGCTATGGCTACACCTTC.